This T cell receptor beta chain derives from a study of CD8 T cells in ankylosing spondylitis. Study results and caveats: Clones linked to disease, bearing a CD8+ phenotype, were relatively rare in peripheral blood.

Library preparation for TCR beta used quantitative 5'-RACE with molecular barcodes. TCRdb independently ran MiXCR on the 5' RACE reads; one entry per CDR3 protein. The sample contains 220,000 or so distinct CDR3 sequences, about 10% of which appear only once. Between the trimmed V and J ends, which lost 6 bases and 2 bases, there was a span of 14 bases. In germline, CDR1 is DFQATT, CDR2 SNEGSKA (reference sequence). This CDR3 is 14 amino acids long. This clonotype was recorded a few times. Its antigen is not identified. The rearrangement uses TRBV20-1 and TRBJ2-1; maybe TRBD2 (6 bases). Input material: blood, either unsorted or a sorted T cell fraction (not recorded which). The clonotype was recovered from a male donor with ankylosing spondylitis or in good health (not recorded which). The CDR3 spells CSARGMRTYNEQFF. The CDR3 DNA is TGCAGTGCCCGGGGGATGAGGACCTACAATGAGCAGTTCTTC.